These 19 T cell receptor beta chains share one sample of origin, sequenced in a study of human T cells and chemical hapten exposure. TCRdb recomputed calls from the RACE reads with MiXCR, one row per CDR3 protein. The data contain some 400,000 distinct CDR3 sequences, 5.1% of them singletons. As for time point: pre-sensitization, week 0. Treatment indicated: therapeutic diphenylcyclopropenone sensitization with weekly scalp DPC. Source: whole blood, taken in connection with sensitization to the hapten diphenylcyclopropenone (DPC). The receptors shown here come from a woman aged 50 to 60 with alopecia areata. Some clones in this sample may be carry-over from other donors' samples.

This clonotype was found many times. The chain links TRBV2 to TRBJ2-3; D remains unclear. Per the germline V gene, CDR1 is SNHLY and CDR2 is FYNNEI. The CDR3 consists of 12 residues. Trimming removed 7 bases from V and 4 bases from J, with 9 bases in between. CDR3 region: CASTDQADTQYF. CDR3 sequence (DNA): TGTGCCAGCACGGACCAGGCAGATACGCAGTATTTT.

This clonotype was counted many times. The rearrangement joins TRBV28 to TRBJ2-3; 9 bases are a match to TRBD1. V shed 5 bases, J shed 0 bases, and the junction held 3 bases outside the gene matches. Germline CDR1 is MDHEN and CDR2 is SYDVKM. The CDR3 is 15 residues long. The CDR3 is CASSTGTGSTDTQYF. CDR3 DNA: TGTGCCAGCAGTACCGGGACAGGGAGCACAGATACGCAGTATTTT. Looking up the rest from reference TRBV28 and TRBJ2-3 gives the full variable domain: DVKVTQSSRYLVKRTGEKVFLECVQDMDHENMFWYRQDPGLGLRLIYFSYDVKMKEKGDIPEGYSVSREKKERFSLILESASTNQTSMYLCASSTGTGSTDTQYFGPGTRLTVL.

This clonotype was seen a few times. The CDR3 loop reads CASSQEGGGPDTQYF. The CDR3 DNA follows: TGCGCCAGCAGCCAAGAAGGAGGGGGTCCAGATACGCAGTATTTT. The V call is TRBV4-1, the J call TRBJ2-3; the D call may be TRBD1 or TRBD2 (6 bases each). V dropped 0 bases and J dropped 4 bases, with 11 bases sitting between them. Germline loops: CDR1 MGHRA, CDR2 YSYEKL. CDR3 length equals 15 residues.

This CDR3 is CASSRAGGFTDTQYF. The CDR3 DNA follows: TGTGCCAGCAGTCGAGCGGGGGGTTTCACAGATACGCAGTATTTT. The rearrangement links TRBV2 to TRBJ2-3; 9 positions agree with TRBD2. The CDR3 is made up of 15 amino acids. Looked up from germline, CDR1 is SNHLY and CDR2 is FYNNEI. The V gene end was trimmed by 5 bases and the J gene end by 2 bases; junction bases not matched to a gene: 5.

Only a few counts were recorded for this clonotype. This chain uses TRBV4-2 with TRBJ2-1; 8 bases agree with TRBD2. The germline V gene has CDR1 LGHNA and CDR2 YNFKEQ. The length of the CDR3 is 17 residues. V lost 0 bases and J lost 8; bases outside the gene matches: 12. CDR3 loop: CASSQEAGTRGLYEQFF. In DNA, the CDR3 is TGTGCCAGCAGCCAAGAAGCAGGGACTAGGGGTCTATATGAGCAGTTCTTC.

This clonotype was counted only a few times. The rearrangement joins TRBV2 to TRBJ1-2; 11 positions match TRBD1. Per the germline V gene, CDR1 is SNHLY and CDR2 is FYNNEI. This CDR3 spans 17 amino acids. V trimming: 2 bases; J trimming: 4 bases; junction bases outside the gene matches: 9. The CDR3 sequence is CASSETGTGGRRYGYTF. CDR3 in DNA: TGTGCCAGCAGTGAAACGGGGACAGGGGGTCGTCGCTATGGCTACACCTTC.

This clonotype has ten or more counts. The chain is built from TRBV6-2 or TRBV6-3 and TRBJ2-2; 9 nucleotides match TRBD2. Germline CDR1 is MNHEY and CDR2 is SVGEGT. With 4 bases clipped from V and 1 base from J, the junction kept 4 bases outside the gene matches. The CDR3 sequence is 16 residues long. CDR3 DNA: TGTGCCAGCAGTTTCGCGGGGGGGCGGAACACCGGGGAGCTGTTTTTT. This codes for CASSFAGGRNTGELFF.

In this sample, this clonotype turned up many times. The gene calls are TRBV7-9 and TRBJ2-7; no definite D call. Germline loops: CDR1 SEHNR, CDR2 FQNEAQ (reference sequence). V was shortened by 1 base and J by 0 bases, with 10 bases between the two germline ends. CDR3 length: 15 amino acids. CDR3 residues: CASSLEALSSYEQYF. For the CDR3, the DNA is TGTGCCAGCAGCTTAGAAGCTCTCAGCTCCTACGAGCAGTACTTC.

This chain joins TRBV4-3 and TRBJ2-1; D may be TRBD2 (6 bases). This CDR3 has 16 residues. V lost 4 bases to trimming and J lost 5 bases, with 18 bases between them. The germline V gene has CDR1 LGHNA and CDR2 YSLEER. DNA of the CDR3: TGCGCCAGCAGCCGCGAGACTAGTTCGGGACACAATGAGCAGTTCTTC. Translated: CASSRETSSGHNEQFF.

The genes are TRBV9 and TRBJ2-1, with 10 positions matching TRBD2. The CDR3 contains 16 residues. In germline, CDR1 is SGDLS, CDR2 YYNGEE. V was clipped by 2 bases and J by 6 bases; unmatched bases: 8. Here the CDR3 reads CASSVGPLAGSNEQFF. CDR3 sequence (DNA): TGTGCCAGCAGCGTGGGCCCACTAGCGGGGTCCAATGAGCAGTTCTTC.

This clonotype was detected ten times or more. V usage is TRBV29-1 and J usage is TRBJ2-1; 7 bases map to TRBD2. This CDR3 contains 13 residues. CDR1 is SQVTM and CDR2 is ANQGSEA in the germline V gene. V shed 3 bases, J shed 7 bases, and the junction held 6 bases outside the gene matches. The CDR3 DNA follows: TGCAGCGTTGATATTCTGGGAGGGAATGAGCAGTTCTTC. The encoded protein is CSVDILGGNEQFF.

This clonotype was seen many times. The rearrangement links TRBV13 to TRBJ1-4; TRBD1 matches 8 bases. With V trimmed by 5 bases and J by 7 bases, 6 bases remained unmatched. CDR1 and CDR2 (germline): PRHDT, FYEKMQ (reference sequence). CDR3 size: 14 residues. CDR3 coding DNA: TGTGCCAGCAGCCCCGGCAGGGGGCTTGAAAAACTGTTTTTT. Its translation: CASSPGRGLEKLFF. The full variable domain, completed using reference TRBV13 and TRBJ1-4, is AAGVIQSPRHLIKEKRETATLKCYPIPRHDTVYWYQQGPGQDPQFLISFYEKMQSDKGSIPDRFSAQQFSDYHSELNMSSLELGDSALYFCASSPGRGLEKLFFGSGTQLSVL.

This clonotype was seen ten or more times. This sequence joins TRBV18 and TRBJ2-1; D is ambiguous. Looked up from germline, CDR1 is KGHSH and CDR2 is LQKENI. Trimming left V 3 bases short and J 6 bases short, with 9 bases between. The CDR3 has 13 residues. For the CDR3, the DNA is TGTGCCAGCTCACCCCTGACTCCCAATGAGCAGTTCTTC. This translates into CASSPLTPNEQFF.

The chain is built from TRBV6-6 and TRBJ2-7; TRBD1 or TRBD2 may be the D gene (7 bases each). The CDR3 length is 15 residues. V was clipped by 4 bases and J by 2 bases, with 15 bases between them. The germline CDR1 and CDR2 sequences are MNHNY and SVGAGI (reference sequence). In DNA form, the CDR3 reads TGTGCCAGCAGTTCCTTCAGGGGGGGGACCTACGAGCAGTACTTC. Residues: CASSSFRGGTYEQYF.

Only a few counts were recorded for this clonotype. The chain uses TRBV5-1 and TRBJ2-1; 11 bases match TRBD2. Germline lookup yields CDR1 SGHRS and CDR2 YFSETQ. J was trimmed by 0 bases and V by 0 bases; bases with no gene match: 11. The CDR3 is 20 residues long. CDR3 coding DNA: TGCGCCAGCAGCTTGGTGGGGACTAGCGGACCAATTAGCTCCTACAATGAGCAGTTCTTC. Translation: CASSLVGTSGPISSYNEQFF.

This clonotype was seen repeatedly, ten times or more. The chain carries TRBV4-3 and TRBJ2-1; tentatively, D is TRBD2 (6 bases). With 4 bases removed from V and 4 bases from J, the gap between germline ends came to 17 bases. Looked up from germline, CDR1 is LGHNA and CDR2 is YSLEER. This CDR3 spans 16 amino acids. Here the CDR3 DNA reads TGCGCCAGCAGCCCGGGGACTCCGAACCTTTACAATGAGCAGTTCTTC. This sequence encodes CASSPGTPNLYNEQFF.

This clonotype was seen a handful of times. The chain combines TRBV4-1 with TRBJ1-2, with a tentative D call TRBD1 (5 bases). CDR3 size: 14 residues. Trimming cost V 2 bases and J 2 bases, with 9 bases left between them. Germline V gene sequence: CDR1 MGHRA, CDR2 YSYEKL. Here the CDR3 reads CASSQPDRNYGYTF. CDR3 coding DNA: TGCGCCAGCAGCCAACCCGACAGAAACTATGGCTACACCTTC.

This clonotype was seen ten or more times. The V call is TRBV10-3, the J call TRBJ2-2, with 10 bases lining up with TRBD1. The length of the CDR3 is 15 residues. CDR1 and CDR2 (germline): ENHRY, SYGVKD. With 4 bases clipped from V and 7 bases from J, the junction kept 6 bases outside the gene matches. The CDR3 spells CAISAGTGEGGELFF. The CDR3 DNA is TGTGCCATCAGTGCCGGGACAGGGGAGGGCGGGGAGCTGTTTTTT.

This clonotype was recorded many times. This chain uses TRBV28 with TRBJ2-7; D is unclear. V was shortened by 2 bases and J by 4 bases, with 6 bases between the two germline ends. CDR1 is MDHEN and CDR2 is SYDVKM in the germline V gene. The CDR3 has 12 residues. The CDR3: CASSLDVYEQYF. The DNA of the CDR3 is TGTGCCAGCAGTTTAGACGTTTACGAGCAGTACTTC.